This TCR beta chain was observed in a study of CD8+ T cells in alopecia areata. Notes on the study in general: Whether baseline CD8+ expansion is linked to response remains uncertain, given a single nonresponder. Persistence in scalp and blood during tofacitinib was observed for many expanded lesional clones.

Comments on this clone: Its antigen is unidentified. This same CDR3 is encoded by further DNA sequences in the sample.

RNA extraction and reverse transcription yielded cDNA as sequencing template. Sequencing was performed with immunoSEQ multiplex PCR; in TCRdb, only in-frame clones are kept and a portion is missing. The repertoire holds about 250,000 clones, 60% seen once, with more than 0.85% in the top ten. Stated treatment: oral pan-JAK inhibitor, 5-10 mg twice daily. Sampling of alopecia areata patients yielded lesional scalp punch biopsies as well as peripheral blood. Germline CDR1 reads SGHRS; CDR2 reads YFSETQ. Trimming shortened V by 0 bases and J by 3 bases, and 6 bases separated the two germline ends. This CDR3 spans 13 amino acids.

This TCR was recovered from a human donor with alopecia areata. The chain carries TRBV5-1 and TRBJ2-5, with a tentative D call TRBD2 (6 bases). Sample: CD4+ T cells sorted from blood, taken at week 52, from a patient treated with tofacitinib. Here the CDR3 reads CASSLGGEETQYF. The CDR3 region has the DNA TGCGCCAGCAGCTTGGGCGGGGAAGAGACCCAGTACTTC.